The entry below describes one T cell receptor (beta chain). It has no known antigen specificity. Nothing much larger sits one base from this clone, and base qualities are not available. The library relied on the immunoSEQ multiplex PCR assay. T cell repertoires were profiled by deep sequencing of rearranged TCR beta loci, alongside multiparametric flow cytometry. TCRdb mirrors the immuneACCESS table, restricted to in-frame sequences. Some clones are absent from its copies; in checked studies, under half trace to an unresolved V gene, and the reason for the others is unknown. The sample yields approximately 35,000 clones; 85% to 90% were counted once. The ten top clones hold less than 7% of the sample. The cysteine opens and the phenylalanine closes a CDR3 of 14 amino acids. Only the CDR3 region is kept as DNA, spanning 42 bases read in frame from base 1. CDR1 and CDR2, looked up from the germline V gene, are LGHNA and YSLEER. The germline V end is reduced by 4 bases and the J end by 5 bases; junction bases left unmatched: 4.

These data are taken from a study of lymphopenia after photon versus proton radiotherapy (dated by TCRdb to between 2018 and 2021). With respect to the entire study: In patients with gastrointestinal tumors who developed high-grade lymphopenia, the study compared the immunological effects of photon radiation therapy with those of proton radiation therapy. The 20 patients in the cohort had gastrointestinal tumors, were treated with either photon or proton therapy, and subsequently developed lymphopenia. The study was designed to characterize how the impact on the immune system differs between the two radiation modalities.

Findings and caveats that apply to the study as a whole: The authors looked at the survival association only in patients who died, and they framed better survival with proton therapy as a possibility rather than a demonstrated result. Relative stability during treatment was observed in proton-treated patients, whereas loss of naive T cells and TCR diversity and gain of effector/memory populations were observed in photon-treated patients. Across the cohort, a larger post-nadir drop in TCR diversity was inversely correlated with overall survival time among patients who died. Once the lymphocyte count had reached its nadir, the repertoires of photon-treated patients showed oligoclonal expansion, particularly of CD8+ Temra cells, and this expansion drove the decline in diversity.

In this chain, TRBV4-3 is recombined with TRBJ1-4; TRBD1 aligns with 7 central bases. The sequencing used peripheral blood, collected from a patient treated with photon-based radiotherapy. The receptor was derived from a woman in her forties or fifties with pancreatic cancer. The DNA is as follows: TGCGCCAGCAGCCTCCGGGACAGCAATGAAAAACTGTTTTTT. Translation gives CASSLRDSNEKLFF.